This T cell receptor (beta chain) was recorded in a study of blood T cell repertoires in COVID-19. About the study: The United States, Italy and Spain were the sources of the acute and convalescent COVID-19 samples. In each case, the material was cDNA or gDNA derived from T cells, B-cell-depleted T cells, or PBMCs.

Assay used: immunoSEQ multiplex PCR; TCRdb lists only in-frame clones, some missing. Here the sample spans about 120,000 clones, about 84% being singletons. The receptor was derived from a man in his 60s with acute or convalescent COVID-19. Source material: peripheral blood.

CDR3: CASSLNRGKAFF. Here the CDR3 DNA reads TGTGCCAGCAGTTTAAACAGGGGAAAAGCTTTCTTT. The chain carries TRBV27 and TRBJ1-1, with 7 bases aligning to TRBD1. With V trimmed by 2 bases and J by 9 bases, 3 bases remained unmatched. Germline V gene data show CDR1 as MNHEY and CDR2 as SMNVEV (reference sequence). The CDR3 is 12 residues long.